The sequence of this T cell receptor (beta chain) was determined in a study of shared clonotypes between healthy human individuals. V was trimmed by 1 base and J by 2 bases, leaving 12 bases between them. Germline CDR1 reads MNHEY; CDR2 reads SMNVEV (reference sequence). This CDR3 spans 15 amino acids. To note about this clone: Its target is unknown.

Study observations and caveats: Naive subsets usually exceeded memory subsets in estimated richness. Naive CD4 clonotype sharing across several donors was 4% to 5%.

Positive CCR7 selection of CD45RO-negative cells yielded the naive CD8 cells, and terminally differentiated effector memory CD45RA+ cells were excluded. Data came from immunoSEQ multiplex PCR; TCRdb stores just in-frame clones and leaves some out. The table includes some 800,000 clones, over 90% detected once. The rearrangement links TRBV27 to TRBJ2-7; D not resolved. Input material: naive CD8+ T cells sorted from blood. This clonotype was obtained from a man aged 25 to 40 in good health. The CDR3 bases are TGTGCCAGCAGTTTATTTCAGAAATTCCCCTACGAGCAGTACTTC. Amino acids: CASSLFQKFPYEQYF.